The clone carrying this T cell receptor beta chain is a singleton in its sample. Its antigen is still unknown. The template for TCR beta VDJ and CDR3 sequence profiling was genomic DNA. TCRdb reprocessed the reads via MiXCR and lists one record per CDR3 protein. In the table there are 200,000 to 250,000 distinct CDR3 sequences, roughly 55% of which are singletons. The data are from a study of CD8+CD57+ T cells in acquired aplastic anemia. About the study: The DNA of sorted CD4+ and CD8+ cells averaged 3.2 ug. In CD4+ cells, healthy donors produced an average of roughly 11 million reads.

General study results and limits: Fewer than 30 shared CD8+ CDR3s appeared highly expressed within patients' immunodominant clones.

The TCR sequence derives from a human donor in good health. Sequences were obtained from sorted CD4+, CD8+, or CD8+CD57+ T cells (not recorded which) from PBMCs.

As DNA, the CDR3 is TGCAGTGCTAGAGTTGCTAGCGGGGTCGGGGAGACCCAGTACTTC. Residues: CSARVASGVGETQYF. This chain joins TRBV20-1 and TRBJ2-5, with 9 bases that match TRBD2. Germline lookup yields CDR1 DFQATT and CDR2 SNEGSKA (reference sequence). V dropped 1 base and J dropped 5; count of bases not matched to a gene: 8. The CDR3 spans 15 residues.